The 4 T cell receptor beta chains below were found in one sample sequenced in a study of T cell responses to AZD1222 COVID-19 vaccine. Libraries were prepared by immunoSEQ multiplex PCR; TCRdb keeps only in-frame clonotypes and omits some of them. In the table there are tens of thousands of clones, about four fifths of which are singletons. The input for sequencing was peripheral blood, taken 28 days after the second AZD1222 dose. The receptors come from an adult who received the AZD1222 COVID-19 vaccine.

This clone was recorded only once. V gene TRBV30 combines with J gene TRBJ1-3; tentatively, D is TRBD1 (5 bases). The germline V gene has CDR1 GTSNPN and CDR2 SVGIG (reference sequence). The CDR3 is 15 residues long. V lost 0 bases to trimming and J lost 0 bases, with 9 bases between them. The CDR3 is CAWSVGGVSGNTIYF. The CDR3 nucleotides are TGTGCCTGGAGTGTTGGGGGTGTCTCTGGAAACACCATATATTTT.

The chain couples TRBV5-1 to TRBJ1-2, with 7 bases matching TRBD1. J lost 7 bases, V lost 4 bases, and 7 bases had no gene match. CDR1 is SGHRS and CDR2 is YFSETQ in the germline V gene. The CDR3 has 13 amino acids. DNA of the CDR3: TGCGCCAGCAGCAAAGGACAGGCGGGTGGCTACACCTTC. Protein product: CASSKGQAGGYTF.

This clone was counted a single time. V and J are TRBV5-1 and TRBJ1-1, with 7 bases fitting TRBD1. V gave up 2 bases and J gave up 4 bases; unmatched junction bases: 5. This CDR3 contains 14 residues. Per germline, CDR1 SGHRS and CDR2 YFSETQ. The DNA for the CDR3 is TGCGCCAGCAGCTTAGACAGGGCGGGCACTGAAGCTTTCTTT. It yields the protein CASSLDRAGTEAFF.

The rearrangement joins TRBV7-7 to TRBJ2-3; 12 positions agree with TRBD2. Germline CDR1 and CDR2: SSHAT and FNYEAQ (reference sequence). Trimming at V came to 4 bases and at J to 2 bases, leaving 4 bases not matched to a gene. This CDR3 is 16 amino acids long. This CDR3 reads CASSSTSGGNTDTQYF. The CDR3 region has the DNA TGTGCCAGCAGCTCCACTAGCGGGGGGAACACAGATACGCAGTATTTT.